Shown below are 2 T cell receptor beta chains from a single sample sequenced in a study of cytomegalovirus exposure and HLA in healthy donors. The PCR used 60 Vbeta and 13 Jbeta primers. Some clones are missing from TCRdb's copy, which holds only in-frame ones; the method was immunoSEQ multiplex PCR. Altogether approximately 83,000 clones are present, around 80% being singletons, with the ten largest covering approximately 2%. Sequenced input: PBMCs. These receptors were taken from a man between 18 and 29 years old in good health and CMV-seronegative.

The chain uses TRBV20-1 and TRBJ1-2; D is undetermined. V was trimmed by 6 bases and J by 7 bases, leaving 12 bases between them. The germline V gene encodes CDR1 DFQATT and CDR2 SNEGSKA (reference sequence). The CDR3 spans 11 residues. The CDR3 sequence is CSASLEPGYTF. DNA for the CDR3: TGCAGTGCGAGCCTGGAGCCTGGCTACACCTTC.

This clone is a singleton in its sample. The chain couples TRBV6-1 to TRBJ1-3; no clear D gene. The ends were cut back, 6 bases at V and 0 bases at J, with 12 bases in the middle. Germline V CDR1 and CDR2: MNHNS, SASEGT. CDR3 length: 15 amino acids. As DNA, the CDR3 is TGTGCCAGCAGCACACATGGCGGCTCTGGAAACACCATATATTTT. It yields the protein CASSTHGGSGNTIYF.